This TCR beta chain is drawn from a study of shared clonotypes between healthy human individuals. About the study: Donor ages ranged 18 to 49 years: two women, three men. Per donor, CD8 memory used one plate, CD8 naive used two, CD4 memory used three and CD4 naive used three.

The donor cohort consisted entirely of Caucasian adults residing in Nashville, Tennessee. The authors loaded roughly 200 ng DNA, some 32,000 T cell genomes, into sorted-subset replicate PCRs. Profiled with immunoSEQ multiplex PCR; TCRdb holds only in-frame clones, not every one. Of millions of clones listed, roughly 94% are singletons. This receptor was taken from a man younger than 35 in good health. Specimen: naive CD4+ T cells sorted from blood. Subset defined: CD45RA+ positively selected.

The CDR3 spells CASKQSGDSYEQYF. CDR3 coding DNA: TGCGCCAGCAAACAGAGCGGGGATTCCTACGAGCAGTACTTC. The chain employs TRBV5-1 and TRBJ2-7; TRBD2 matches at 7 bases. Germline V gene lookup returns CDR1 SGHRS and CDR2 YFSETQ. V shed 6 bases, J shed 1 base, and the junction held 7 bases outside the gene matches. This CDR3 has 14 residues. Full variable domain (outside the CDR3, taken from reference TRBV5-1 and TRBJ2-7): KAGVTQTPRYLIKTRGQQVTLSCSPISGHRSVSWYQQTPGQGLQFLFEYFSETQRNKGNFPGRFSGRQFSNSRSEMNVSTLELGDSALYLCASKQSGDSYEQYFGPGTRLTVT.